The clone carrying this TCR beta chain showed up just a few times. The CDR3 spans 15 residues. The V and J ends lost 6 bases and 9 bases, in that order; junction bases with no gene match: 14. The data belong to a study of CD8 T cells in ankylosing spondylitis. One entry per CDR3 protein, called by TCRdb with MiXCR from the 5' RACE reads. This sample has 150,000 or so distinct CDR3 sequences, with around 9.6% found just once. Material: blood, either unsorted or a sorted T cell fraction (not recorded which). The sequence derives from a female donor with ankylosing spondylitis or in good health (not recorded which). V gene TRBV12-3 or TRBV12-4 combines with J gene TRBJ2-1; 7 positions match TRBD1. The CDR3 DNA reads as TGTGCCAGCAGCCCCCCAGGGGGACCCTTCTTTGAGCAGTTCTTC. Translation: CASSPPGGPFFEQFF.